Given below is one TCR beta chain in context. Its antigen is unknown. The V segment lost 5 bases and the J segment 2 bases; nucleotides outside the gene matches: 4. From germline, CDR1 is GTSNPN and CDR2 SVGIG (reference sequence). This CDR3 region has 13 residues. This sample was taken from a study of cytomegalovirus exposure and HLA in healthy donors. For the study at large: Among the roughly 400 genotyped donors, 65% to 85% were placed in the Caucasian-associated ancestry cluster.

In the PCR, 60 Vbeta and 13 Jbeta primers were used. Libraries were prepared by immunoSEQ multiplex PCR; TCRdb keeps only in-frame clonotypes and omits some of them. This table holds about 130,000 clones, 80% found once. Study-level points and caveats: In vitro checks showed that a few CMV-associated chains really do target CMV antigens.

The receptor's source is a man aged 25 to 45 in good health and CMV-seronegative. The V gene is TRBV30, the J gene TRBJ2-7; 9 nucleotides align to TRBD2. The source material was PBMCs. CDR3 in DNA: TGTGCCTGGTTGGTAGCGGGAGCCTACGAGCAGTACTTC. This translates into CAWLVAGAYEQYF.